The T cell receptor (beta chain) under discussion was sequenced for a study of T cells after somatic rescue of genetic block. Assay used: immunoSEQ multiplex PCR; TCRdb lists only in-frame clones, some missing. The sample holds 60,000 to 75,000 clones, about 91% seen once. The V and J ends lost 0 bases and 4 bases, in that order; junction bases with no gene match: 11. Germline V gene data show CDR1 as MGHRA and CDR2 as YSYEKL. There are 18 residues in the CDR3. The receptor's source is a middle-aged man. Sequenced: peripheral blood mononuclear cells (PBMCs). V is TRBV4-1 and J is TRBJ1-4, with 7 bases lining up with TRBD1. CDR3: CASSQDTIPGGINEKLFF. DNA for the CDR3: TGCGCCAGCAGCCAAGATACAATCCCAGGGGGGATTAATGAAAAACTGTTTTTT.